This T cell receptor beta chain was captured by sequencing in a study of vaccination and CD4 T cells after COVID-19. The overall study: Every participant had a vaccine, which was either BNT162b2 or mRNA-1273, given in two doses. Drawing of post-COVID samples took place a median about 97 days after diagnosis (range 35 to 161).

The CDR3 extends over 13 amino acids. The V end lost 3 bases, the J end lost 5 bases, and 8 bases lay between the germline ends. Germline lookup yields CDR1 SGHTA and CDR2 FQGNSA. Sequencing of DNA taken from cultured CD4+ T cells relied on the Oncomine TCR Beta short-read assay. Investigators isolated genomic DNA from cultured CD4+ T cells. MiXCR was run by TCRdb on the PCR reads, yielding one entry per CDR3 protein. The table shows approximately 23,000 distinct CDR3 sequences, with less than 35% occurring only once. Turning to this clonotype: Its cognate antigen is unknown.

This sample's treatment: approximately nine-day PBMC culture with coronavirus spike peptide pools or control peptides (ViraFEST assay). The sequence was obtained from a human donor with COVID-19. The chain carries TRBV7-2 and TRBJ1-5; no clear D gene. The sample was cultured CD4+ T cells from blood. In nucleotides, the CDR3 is TGTGCCAGCAGCTTGGGCGGAGATCAGCCCCAGCATTTT. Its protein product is CASSLGGDQPQHF.